These 6 T cell receptor beta chains originate from one sample sequenced in a study of T cell changes during pregnancy in multiple sclerosis. The assay was immunoSEQ multiplex PCR, and TCRdb's table has in-frame clones only and misses some. The sample contains over 45,000 clones, about 91% of which appear only once. The sequencing here drew on CD8+ T cells from peripheral blood mononuclear cells, taken after pregnancy. These receptors were obtained from a female donor with multiple sclerosis, enrolled in a pregnancy study.

The chain carries TRBV19 and TRBJ2-7; the match to TRBD1 covers 8 bases. The CDR3 consists of 16 residues. Looked up from germline, CDR1 is LNHDA and CDR2 is SQIVND (reference sequence). Trimming at V came to 5 bases and at J to 2 bases, leaving 11 bases not matched to a gene. The CDR3 reads CASSSQGGFRPYEQYF. CDR3 nucleotides: TGTGCCAGTAGTTCACAGGGGGGATTTAGGCCCTACGAGCAGTACTTC.

This clone was seen a single time. CDR3 sequence: CASSGRDNYEQYF. CDR3 bases: TGTGCCAGCAGCGGCCGGGACAACTACGAGCAGTACTTC. The V and J genes are TRBV11-2 and TRBJ2-7; D may be TRBD1 (6 bases). Germline CDR1 reads SGHAT; CDR2 reads FQNNGV. With 5 bases removed from V and 3 bases from J, the gap between germline ends came to 11 bases. This CDR3 has 13 residues. Full variable domain (rest looked up from reference TRBV11-2 and TRBJ2-7): EAGVAQSPRYKIIEKRQSVAFWCNPISGHATLYWYQQILGQGPKLLIQFQNNGVVDDSQLPKDRFSAERLKGVDSTLKIQPAKLEDSAVYLCASSGRDNYEQYFGPGTRLTVT.

This rearrangement joins TRBV7-9 to TRBJ1-1; D remains unclear. The V end was cut by 5 bases, the J end by 2 bases, with 12 bases between. This CDR3 comprises 14 residues. In germline, CDR1 is SEHNR, CDR2 FQNEAQ (reference sequence). The CDR3 nucleotides are TGTGCCAGCAGCCCCGTAGCAGATAACACTGAAGCTTTCTTT. Translating gives CASSPVADNTEAFF.

This sequence joins TRBV27 and TRBJ1-2; no definite D call. This CDR3 contains 12 residues. Trimming left V 8 bases short and J 2 bases short, with 9 bases between. CDR1 and CDR2 (germline): MNHEY, SMNVEV (reference sequence). The DNA of the CDR3 is TGTGCCAGCCTCGACGGGAACTATGGCTACACCTTC. Protein product: CASLDGNYGYTF.

The chain combines TRBV5-1 with TRBJ1-5; D remains unclear. Germline loops: CDR1 SGHRS, CDR2 YFSETQ. Trimming took 4 bases from V and 7 from J, leaving 21 bases between them. This CDR3 spans 16 amino acids. The CDR3 loop reads CASSPEGGSFGQPQHF. DNA of the CDR3: TGCGCCAGCAGCCCAGAGGGCGGGTCTTTTGGACAGCCCCAGCATTTT.

This chain connects TRBV9 to TRBJ1-3; TRBD1 matches at 8 bases. V lost 0 bases, J lost 0 bases, and 5 bases stayed unmatched. The germline V gene encodes CDR1 SGDLS and CDR2 YYNGEE. The CDR3 spans 17 residues. CDR3 sequence (DNA): TGTGCCAGCAGCGTAGTTCCAGGGGGCGACTCTGGAAACACCATATATTTT. Its protein product is CASSVVPGGDSGNTIYF.